This T cell receptor beta chain was retrieved from a study of control samples from healthy donors and cancer patients. Losses at the gene ends were 3 bases for V and 2 bases for J; bases not matched to a gene: 11. This CDR3 is built from 18 residues. CDR1 MDHEN and CDR2 SYDVKM come from the germline V gene. Assay used: immunoSEQ multiplex PCR; TCRdb lists only in-frame clones, some missing. The sample includes 100,000 to 150,000 clones, about 87% of them seen just once. The TCR comes from a man aged 55-75 years in good health. The source material was blood. The chain uses TRBV28 and TRBJ2-3; TRBD1 matches 10 bases. The chain's CDR3 is CASSFAGQGRGNTDTQYF. CDR3 sequence (DNA): TGTGCCAGCAGTTTCGCGGGACAGGGGCGTGGAAACACAGATACGCAGTATTTT.